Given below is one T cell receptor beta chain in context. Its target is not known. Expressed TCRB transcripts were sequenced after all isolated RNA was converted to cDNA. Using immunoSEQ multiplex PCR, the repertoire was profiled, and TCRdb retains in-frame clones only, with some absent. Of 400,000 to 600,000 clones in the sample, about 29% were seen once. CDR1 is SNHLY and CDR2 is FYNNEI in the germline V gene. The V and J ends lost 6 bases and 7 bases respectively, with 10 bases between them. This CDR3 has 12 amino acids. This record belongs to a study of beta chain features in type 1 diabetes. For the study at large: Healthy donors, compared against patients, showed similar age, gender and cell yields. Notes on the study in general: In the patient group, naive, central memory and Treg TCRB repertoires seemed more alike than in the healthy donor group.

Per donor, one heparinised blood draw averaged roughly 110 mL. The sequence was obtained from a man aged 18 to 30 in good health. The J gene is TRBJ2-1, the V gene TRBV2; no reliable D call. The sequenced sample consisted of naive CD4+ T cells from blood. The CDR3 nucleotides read TGTGCCAGCAGCTCGTGGATGAATGAGCAGTTCTTC. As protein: CASSSWMNEQFF.